This record looks at one TCR beta chain sequence and its context. This CDR3 has 15 residues. From germline, CDR1 is SGHRS and CDR2 YFSETQ. V was cut by 0 bases and J by 1 base, with 7 bases left in between. Participants' own reports of clinical history determined their cohort assignment. This record belongs to a study of blood T cell repertoires in COVID-19. The overall study: T cells, B-cell-depleted T cells, or PBMCs supplied cDNA or gDNA.

In the original processing: The assay estimated nucleated cells by amplifying reference gene primers. Assay used: immunoSEQ multiplex PCR; TCRdb lists only in-frame clones, some missing. Clonal size and the V and J genes are those of that table, whereas D and trimming came from the DNA. The sample consists of about 250,000 clones, approximately 88% of them appearing once. The specimen sequenced was PBMCs or T cells enriched from blood (not recorded which). The chain employs TRBV5-1 and TRBJ2-2; D uncertain. This TCR came from a woman aged 40 to 50 who had been exposed to COVID-19. CDR3 DNA sequence: TGCGCCAGCAGCTTGGGAGGCGAGAACACCGGGGAGCTGTTTTTT. This encodes CASSLGGENTGELFF. Based on the CDR3 plus reference TRBV5-1 and TRBJ2-2, the full variable domain is KAGVTQTPRYLIKTRGQQVTLSCSPISGHRSVSWYQQTPGQGLQFLFEYFSETQRNKGNFPGRFSGRQFSNSRSEMNVSTLELGDSALYLCASSLGGENTGELFFGEGSRLTVL.